These 22 T cell receptor beta chains came from one sample sequenced in a study of CXCR3-negative and CXCR3-positive naive CD8 T cells. TRB cDNA was prepared as libraries by UMI-labeled 5' RACE. TCRdb re-called the 5' RACE reads and catalogs CDR3 proteins one per entry, DNA excluded. The sample's table shows 55,000 to 70,000 distinct CDR3 sequences. The sequenced sample was memory CD8+ T cells from blood. The source of these receptors is a human donor in good health. Some clones in this sample may be carry-over from other donors' samples.

By frequency, this clonotype registers medium-sized (0.01 to 0.1%). V gene TRBV6-4 combines with J gene TRBJ2-3; TCRdb's D call of TRBD1 is untestable without DNA. CDR1 is MRHNA, CDR2 SNTAGT, per germline. The CDR3 spans 15 residues. The CDR3 is CASSDSAGSTDTQYF.

This sequence joins TRBV15 and TRBJ2-7; TCRdb's D call of TRBD1 is untestable without DNA. The germline V gene encodes CDR1 LNHNV and CDR2 YYDKDF (reference sequence). This CDR3 region has 11 residues. The CDR3 protein is CASSSGHEQYF.

CDR3 in amino acids: CASSFVGYEQYF. The chain uses TRBV12-3 or TRBV12-4 and TRBJ2-7. The CDR3 contains 12 residues.

The rearrangement uses TRBV28 and TRBJ1-1; the TRBD1 assignment by TCRdb is unverifiable without DNA. CDR1 and CDR2 from the germline V gene are MDHEN and SYDVKM. The CDR3 sequence is 15 residues long. The chain's CDR3 is CASSSRGTVSTEAFF.

This chain links TRBV29-1 with TRBJ1-5; without DNA, the TCRdb call of TRBD1 cannot be checked. CDR3 length: 13 amino acids. Per the germline V gene, CDR1 is SQVTM and CDR2 is ANQGSEA. CDR3 residues: CSVGQGLEQPQHF.

The chain uses TRBV20-1 and TRBJ2-5; TCRdb lists TRBD2, though no DNA is available to test this call. Germline V CDR1 and CDR2: DFQATT, SNEGSKA (reference sequence). The CDR3 extends over 17 amino acids. CDR3 loop: CSTPGGASGGPQETQYF.

The rearrangement joins TRBV29-1 to TRBJ1-3. The CDR3 totals 15 residues. The V gene's germline CDR1 is SQVTM and CDR2 ANQGSEA. The CDR3 reads CSVEDGFTGENTIYF.

The chain recombines TRBV29-1 with TRBJ2-1; lacking DNA, the TRBD1 call made by TCRdb goes unchecked. The CDR3 contains 14 residues. Germline CDR1 is SQVTM and CDR2 is ANQGSEA. The CDR3: CSVERDRGVGEQFF.

This chain uses TRBV15 with TRBJ2-2; as DNA is missing, the TRBD1 call by TCRdb cannot be tested. The germline CDR1 and CDR2 sequences are LNHNV and YYDKDF (reference sequence). The length of the CDR3 is 17 residues. The CDR3 spells CATSREDRGLDTGELFF.

This chain joins TRBV15 and TRBJ2-7; without DNA, the TCRdb call of TRBD1 cannot be checked. The CDR3 sequence is 14 residues long. From germline, CDR1 is LNHNV and CDR2 YYDKDF (reference sequence). CDR3 in amino acids: CATSRGTSLGEQYF.

The CDR3 here is CASSITSGIADTQYF. The V gene is TRBV19, the J gene TRBJ2-3; TCRdb's D gene call, TRBD2, goes unchecked for lack of DNA. Per the germline V gene, CDR1 is LNHDA and CDR2 is SQIVND (reference sequence). The CDR3 is made up of 15 amino acids.

V usage is TRBV6-2 or TRBV6-3 and J usage is TRBJ1-1; TCRdb indicates TRBD1, and absent DNA this call remains unverified. Germline CDR1 MNHEY, CDR2 SVGEGT. This CDR3 is 11 amino acids long. This chain's CDR3 is CASSAGRDRDF.

The CDR3 loop reads CASSENRGRTEAFF. V and J are TRBV25-1 and TRBJ1-1; TCRdb gives TRBD1 as the D gene, but with no DNA this cannot be confirmed. This CDR3 contains 14 residues. The germline gives CDR1 MGHDK, CDR2 SYGVNS.

V usage is TRBV3-1 and J usage is TRBJ1-1; TCRdb gives TRBD1 as the D gene, but with no DNA this cannot be confirmed. CDR3 size: 13 residues. Germline V gives CDR1 LGHDT, CDR2 YNNKEL (reference sequence). CDR3 residues: CASSQVPAGDAFF.

The rearrangement uses TRBV20-1 and TRBJ1-1. The length of the CDR3 is 13 residues. Germline lookup yields CDR1 DFQATT and CDR2 SNEGSKA (reference sequence). This chain's CDR3 is CSARDRWDTEAFF.

The chain employs TRBV29-1 and TRBJ2-5. The CDR3 is 11 amino acids. Germline assignment: CDR1 SQVTM and CDR2 ANQGSEA. The CDR3 sequence: CSAVVAETQYF. Based on the CDR3 plus reference TRBV29-1 and TRBJ2-5, the full variable domain is SAVISQKPSRDICQRGTSLTIQCQVDSQVTMMFWYRQQPGQSLTLIATANQGSEATYESGFVIDKFPISRPNLTFSTLTVSNMSPEDSSIYLCSAVVAETQYFGPGTRLLVL.

The gene calls are TRBV11-2 and TRBJ2-5; TCRdb selects TRBD1, and the lack of DNA leaves this call unchecked. Germline V gene data show CDR1 as SGHAT and CDR2 as FQNNGV. There are 12 residues in the CDR3. The CDR3 region is CASSGQQGDAAF.

The genes are TRBV5-1 and TRBJ2-7; TCRdb calls TRBD2, which cannot be checked without DNA. Germline V gene data show CDR1 as SGHRS and CDR2 as YFSETQ. There are 18 residues in the CDR3. This CDR3 reads CASSLASTMSGRNYEQYF.

The rearrangement uses TRBV4-1 and TRBJ2-3; no DNA is available, so the TRBD1 call from TCRdb remains unchecked. This CDR3 contains 19 residues. Germline CDR1 and CDR2: MGHRA and YSYEKL. CDR3 sequence: CASSQVFPLRGGSTDTQYF.

The J gene is TRBJ2-7, the V gene TRBV7-9; TCRdb designates TRBD1, a call that cannot be tested without DNA. CDR1 and CDR2 from the germline V gene are SEHNR and FQNEAQ (reference sequence). The CDR3 extends over 12 amino acids. CDR3 sequence: CASSSRGYEQYF. The full variable domain, in which reference TRBV7-9 and TRBJ2-7 provide the parts outside the CDR3, is DTGVSQNPRHKITKRGQNVTFRCDPISEHNRLYWYRQTLGQGPEFLTYFQNEAQLEKSRLLSDRFSAERPKGSFSTLEIQRTEQGDSAMYLCASSSRGYEQYFGPGTRLTVT.

The rearrangement joins TRBV5-1 to TRBJ2-1; TCRdb lists TRBD2, though no DNA is available to test this call. The CDR3 runs to 15 residues. Germline CDR1 reads SGHRS; CDR2 reads YFSETQ. CDR3 in amino acids: CASSLGLAGVNEQFF.

The chain employs TRBV7-2 and TRBJ2-3; no DNA is available, so the TRBD2 call from TCRdb remains unchecked. CDR1 is SGHTA and CDR2 is FQGNSA in the germline V gene. This CDR3 has 12 residues. This CDR3 reads CASSTTGLAGHF.